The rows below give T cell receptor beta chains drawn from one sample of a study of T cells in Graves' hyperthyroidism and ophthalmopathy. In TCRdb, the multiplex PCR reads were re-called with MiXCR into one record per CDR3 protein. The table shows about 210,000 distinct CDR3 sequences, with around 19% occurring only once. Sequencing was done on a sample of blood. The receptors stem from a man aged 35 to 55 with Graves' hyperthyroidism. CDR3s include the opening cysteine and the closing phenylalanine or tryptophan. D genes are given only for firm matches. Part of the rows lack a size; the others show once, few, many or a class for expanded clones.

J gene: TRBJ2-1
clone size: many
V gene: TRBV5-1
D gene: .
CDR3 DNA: TGCGCCAGCAGCCCATCCGGGAACAATGAGCAGTTCTTC
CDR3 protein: CASSPSGNNEQFF

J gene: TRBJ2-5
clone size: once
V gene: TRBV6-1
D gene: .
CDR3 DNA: TGTGCCAGCACCTTCGGGAGGGGGCGCAATCAAGAGACCCAGTACTTC
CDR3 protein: CASTFGRGRNQETQYF

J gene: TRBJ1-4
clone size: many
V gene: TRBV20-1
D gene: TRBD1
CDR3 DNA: TGCAGTGCTGAGGACAGGGTTAACGAAAAACTGTTTTTT
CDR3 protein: CSAEDRVNEKLFF

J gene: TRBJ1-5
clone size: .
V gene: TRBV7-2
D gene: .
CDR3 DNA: TGTGCCAGCAGCTTGGACCCCGATCAGCCCCAGCATTTT
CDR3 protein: CASSLDPDQPQHF

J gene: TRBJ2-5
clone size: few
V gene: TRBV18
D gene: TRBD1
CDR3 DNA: TGTGCCAGCTCACCGTCCCGGGACAGGGAGCGGGAGACCCAGTACTTC
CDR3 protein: CASSPSRDRERETQYF

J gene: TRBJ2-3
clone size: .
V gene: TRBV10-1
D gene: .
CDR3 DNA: TGCGCCAGCGGGGAGCCCACAGATACGCAGTATTTT
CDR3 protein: CASGEPTDTQYF

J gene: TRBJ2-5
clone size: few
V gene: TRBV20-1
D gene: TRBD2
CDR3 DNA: TGCAGTGCTAGAGATCCTAGCGGAGAACAAGAGACCCAGTACTTC
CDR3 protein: CSARDPSGEQETQYF

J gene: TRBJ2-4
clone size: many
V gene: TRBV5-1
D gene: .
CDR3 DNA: TGCGCCAGCAGCTTACAGGGTGTTGACATTCAGTACTTC
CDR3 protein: CASSLQGVDIQYF

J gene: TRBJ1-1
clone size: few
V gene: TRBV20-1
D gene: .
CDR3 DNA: TGCAGTGCTAGAGCTCCTAGTATCATGAACACTGAAGCTTTCTTT
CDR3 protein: CSARAPSIMNTEAFF

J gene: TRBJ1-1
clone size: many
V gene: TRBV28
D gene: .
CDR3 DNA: TGTGCCAGCGGAAGACCAGGGGAACTGAACACTGAAGCTTTCTTT
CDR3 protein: CASGRPGELNTEAFF

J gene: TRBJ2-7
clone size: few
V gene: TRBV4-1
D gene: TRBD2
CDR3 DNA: TGCGCCAGCAGCCAAGATCATGGGGGGGGTTTAACCTACGAGCAGTACTTC
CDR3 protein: CASSQDHGGGLTYEQYF

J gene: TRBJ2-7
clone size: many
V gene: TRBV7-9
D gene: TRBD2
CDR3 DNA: TGTGCCAGCAGGACTAGCGGAGACTCCTACGAGCAGTACTTC
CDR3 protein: CASRTSGDSYEQYF

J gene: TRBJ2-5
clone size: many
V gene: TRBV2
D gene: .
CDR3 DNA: TGTGCCAGCAGTGAACGGCAGAGACCCCAAGAGACCCAGTACTTC
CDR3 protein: CASSERQRPQETQYF

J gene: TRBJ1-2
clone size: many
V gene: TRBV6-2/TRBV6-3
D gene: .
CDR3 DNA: TGTGCCAGCAGCAATGGAGGACAGAGCAACTATGGCTACACCTTC
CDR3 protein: CASSNGGQSNYGYTF

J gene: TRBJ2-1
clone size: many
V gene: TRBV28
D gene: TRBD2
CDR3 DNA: TGTGCCAGCAGCTCGTCGCGGGGGGGCTACAATGAGCAGTTCTTC
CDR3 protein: CASSSSRGGYNEQFF

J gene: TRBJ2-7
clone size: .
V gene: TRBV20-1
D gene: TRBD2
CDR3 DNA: TGCAGTGCTTTGACTAGCGGGGGGGCCTACGAGCAGTACTTC
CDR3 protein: CSALTSGGAYEQYF